This entry lists 32 T cell receptor beta chains sequenced from one sample in a study of siplizumab effects on memory and regulatory T cells. Cocultured for over five days at 37°C were the mixed lymphocyte reaction cells. Some clones are missing from TCRdb's copy, which holds only in-frame ones; the method was immunoSEQ multiplex PCR. The sample lists about 13,000 clones, 40% occurring once. These receptors have no identified antigens. Sequenced: CFSE-low (dividing) CD8+ T cells sorted from an allogeneic mixed lymphocyte reaction. The receptors originated from a human donor in good health; the cells came from an allogeneic mixed lymphocyte reaction.

This chain links TRBV7-8 with TRBJ1-1; TRBD1 aligns across 10 bases. J gave up 6 bases and V 5 bases, and 12 bases lay outside the gene matches. Germline V gene lookup returns CDR1 SGHVS and CDR2 FQNEAQ. This CDR3 has 16 residues. The CDR3 region is CASSPLGDRGPPEAFF. The CDR3, as DNA: TGTGCCAGCAGCCCTTTGGGGGACAGGGGTCCTCCTGAAGCTTTCTTT.

The V gene is TRBV7-9, the J gene TRBJ2-7, with D perhaps TRBD2 (6 bases). The ends were cut back, 4 bases at V and 1 base at J, with 11 bases in the middle. The V gene's germline CDR1 is SEHNR and CDR2 FQNEAQ (reference sequence). This CDR3 has 14 amino acids. The CDR3 DNA reads as TGTGCCAGCAGCTCAGGACTAATATCCTACGAGCAGTACTTC. Translating it yields CASSSGLISYEQYF.

In DNA form, the CDR3 reads TGTGCCAGCAGCGTAGACGGGCGAACCTACGAGCAGTACTTC. It codes for CASSVDGRTYEQYF. The V gene is TRBV9, the J gene TRBJ2-7; the D is unclear. CDR3 length equals 14 residues. Germline CDR1 SGDLS, CDR2 YYNGEE. V shed 0 bases and J shed 2 bases, with 9 bases lying between them.

The chain recombines TRBV4-1 with TRBJ1-2; no clear D. The CDR3 length is 14 residues. The germline gives CDR1 MGHRA, CDR2 YSYEKL. Trimming cost V 2 bases and J 4 bases, with 11 bases left between them. The CDR3 sequence: CASSQPRIGYGYTF. The CDR3, as DNA: TGCGCCAGCAGCCAACCGAGGATTGGCTATGGCTACACCTTC.

V gene TRBV6-6 combines with J gene TRBJ2-5; 8 bases match TRBD1. TRBJ2-7 explains the end of the DNA better; the J call may be wrong. The CDR3 runs to 14 residues. In germline, CDR1 is MNHNY, CDR2 SVGAGI (reference sequence). CDR3 DNA sequence: TGTGCCAGCAGTTTTCAGGGGGCTTTCTACGAGCAGTACTTC. It yields the protein CASSFQGAFYEQYF.

V gene TRBV7-8 combines with J gene TRBJ2-7; D remains ambiguous. Germline loops: CDR1 SGHVS, CDR2 FQNEAQ. Trimming shortened V by 5 bases and J by 5 bases, and 16 bases separated the two germline ends. The CDR3 totals 14 residues. CDR3: CASSPLIPADEQYF. CDR3 coding DNA: TGTGCCAGCAGCCCCTTAATCCCAGCTGACGAGCAGTACTTC.

This clone is classed as medium-sized (0.01 to 0.1%). The chain joins TRBV7-9 to TRBJ2-6, with D unclear. The ends were cut back, 1 base at V and 0 bases at J, with 10 bases in the middle. The CDR3 is made up of 17 amino acids. Per the germline V gene, CDR1 is SEHNR and CDR2 is FQNEAQ (reference sequence). This CDR3 reads CASSLGPSISGANVLTF. In DNA form, the CDR3 reads TGTGCCAGCAGCTTAGGCCCCAGCATCTCTGGGGCCAACGTCCTGACTTTC. Based on the CDR3 plus reference TRBV7-9 and TRBJ2-6, the full variable domain is DTGVSQNPRHKITKRGQNVTFRCDPISEHNRLYWYRQTLGQGPEFLTYFQNEAQLEKSRLLSDRFSAERPKGSFSTLEIQRTEQGDSAMYLCASSLGPSISGANVLTFGAGSRLTVL.

This chain joins TRBV11-3 and TRBJ2-1; the D gene could be TRBD1 or TRBD2 (6 bases each). Per the germline V gene, CDR1 is SGHNT and CDR2 is YENEEA. CDR3 size: 17 residues. V lost 5 bases and J 1 base, leaving 18 bases between the germline ends. CDR3 sequence (DNA): TGTGCCAGCAGCCGGCCCGGAGGGGGGCCTTCCTACAATGAGCAGTTCTTC. As protein: CASSRPGGGPSYNEQFF.

The V call is TRBV4-1, the J call TRBJ2-7; 8 bases line up with TRBD2. The CDR3 is 15 residues long. Looked up from germline, CDR1 is MGHRA and CDR2 is YSYEKL. V lost 0 bases to trimming and J lost 7 bases; unmatched junction nucleotides: 8. CDR3 in amino acids: CASSQEGGGRREQYF. The CDR3 DNA sequence: TGCGCCAGCAGCCAAGAAGGCGGGGGGAGGCGGGAGCAGTACTTC.

The chain carries TRBV27 and TRBJ2-7, with TRBD1 matching over 7 bases. Germline lookup yields CDR1 MNHEY and CDR2 SMNVEV (reference sequence). The V and J ends lost 6 bases and 2 bases, in that order; junction bases with no gene match: 4. This CDR3 region has 13 residues. The CDR3 bases are TGTGCCAGCAGCCCGGGACAGACCTACGAGCAGTACTTC. Amino acids: CASSPGQTYEQYF.

The gene calls are TRBV19 and TRBJ1-5; unclear D gene. Germline lookup yields CDR1 LNHDA and CDR2 SQIVND (reference sequence). V shed 2 bases and J shed 0 bases, with 14 bases lying between them. This CDR3 contains 17 residues. This CDR3 is CASSITSGANSNQPQHF. The CDR3 DNA is TGTGCCAGTAGTATAACCAGCGGAGCCAATAGCAATCAGCCCCAGCATTTT.

This clone occurred a few times. V gene TRBV6-1 combines with J gene TRBJ2-1, with 13 bases identical to TRBD2. The V gene end was trimmed by 6 bases and the J gene end by 10 bases; junction bases not matched to a gene: 6. The CDR3 contains 14 residues. Germline values: CDR1 MNHNS, CDR2 SASEGT. This CDR3 reads CASRGLAGAWEQFF. The CDR3 bases are TGTGCCAGCAGAGGACTAGCGGGGGCATGGGAGCAGTTCTTC.

The sample holds a few counts of this clone. The chain employs TRBV5-6 and TRBJ2-1; 12 nucleotides agree with TRBD2. The CDR3 extends over 16 amino acids. Germline assignment: CDR1 SGHDT and CDR2 YYEEEE. Germline trimming cut 4 bases from V and 1 base from J; bases unmatched to any gene: 3. This CDR3 is CASSDGLAGSYNEQFF. DNA for the CDR3: TGTGCCAGCAGCGACGGACTAGCGGGATCCTACAATGAGCAGTTCTTC. Combining the CDR3 with reference TRBV5-6 and TRBJ2-1 gives the whole variable domain DAGVTQSPTHLIKTRGQQVTLRCSPKSGHDTVSWYQQALGQGPQFIFQYYEEEERQRGNFPDRFSGHQFPNYSSELNVNALLLGDSALYLCASSDGLAGSYNEQFFGPGTRLTVL.

The chain has TRBV11-1 and TRBJ2-5; a weak D match, TRBD1 (6 bases). Germline V gives CDR1 SGHAT, CDR2 FQDESV (reference sequence). This CDR3 has 14 residues. The V end was cut by 5 bases, the J end by 5 bases, with 15 bases between. This CDR3 reads CASSESGEWETQYF. The DNA of the CDR3 is TGTGCCAGCAGCGAATCAGGGGAATGGGAGACCCAGTACTTC.

By share, this clone ranks as medium-sized. V and J are TRBV5-1 and TRBJ2-7, with D maybe TRBD1 (6 bases). Germline V gives CDR1 SGHRS, CDR2 YFSETQ. Trimming removed 1 base from V and 3 bases from J, with 14 bases in between. CDR3 size: 15 residues. The CDR3 loop reads CASSLSGGHLYEQYF. The CDR3 DNA reads as TGCGCCAGCAGCTTGAGTGGGGGACACCTCTACGAGCAGTACTTC.

The rearrangement uses TRBV4-3 and TRBJ2-5; TRBD1 matches at 7 bases. CDR1 is LGHNA and CDR2 is YSLEER in the germline V gene. With V trimmed by 2 bases and J by 3 bases, 3 bases remained unmatched. This CDR3 spans 14 amino acids. The CDR3 loop reads CASSQYDREETQYF. For the CDR3, the DNA is TGCGCCAGCAGCCAATATGACAGGGAAGAGACCCAGTACTTC.

The chain combines TRBV4-1 with TRBJ1-2; the D gene is possibly TRBD1 (5 bases). CDR1 is MGHRA and CDR2 is YSYEKL in the germline V gene. This CDR3 comprises 13 residues. Trimming took off 5 bases at V and 7 bases at J, with 14 bases between the two ends. CDR3 loop: CASSVRDRGGYTF. The CDR3 region has the DNA TGCGCCAGCAGCGTCCGGGACCGTGGTGGCTACACCTTC.

This sequence joins TRBV19 and TRBJ2-1, with D hard to call. CDR1 LNHDA and CDR2 SQIVND come from the germline V gene (reference sequence). The CDR3 consists of 14 residues. The ends were cut back, 2 bases at V and 0 bases at J, with 5 bases in the middle. The CDR3 bases are TGTGCCAGTAGTATAACCACCTCCTACAATGAGCAGTTCTTC. Protein sequence: CASSITTSYNEQFF.

CDR3: CASSWGSGSYEQYF. CDR3 coding DNA: TGCGCCAGCAGCTGGGGGAGCGGGAGCTACGAGCAGTACTTC. The chain combines TRBV5-1 with TRBJ2-7, with TRBD2 matching over 8 bases. V shed 3 bases, J shed 3 bases, and the junction held 5 bases outside the gene matches. Germline CDR1 SGHRS, CDR2 YFSETQ. The CDR3 sequence is 14 residues long.

V is TRBV2 and J is TRBJ1-2; 11 nucleotides line up with TRBD1. CDR3 length equals 16 residues. V lost 4 bases to trimming and J lost 1 base; unmatched junction nucleotides: 5. Germline CDR1 reads SNHLY; CDR2 reads FYNNEI. This chain's CDR3 is CASSGTGGARNYGYTF. CDR3 in DNA: TGTGCCAGCAGTGGGACAGGGGGCGCCCGTAACTATGGCTACACCTTC.

In its sample, this clone is medium-sized. The chain couples TRBV7-9 to TRBJ2-5; D is possibly TRBD1 or TRBD2 (5 bases each). The CDR3 has 15 residues. V shed 0 bases and J shed 4 bases, with 12 bases lying between them. The V gene's germline CDR1 is SEHNR and CDR2 FQNEAQ (reference sequence). The CDR3 nucleotides read TGTGCCAGCAGCTTAGCAGGGGACGCACGAGAGACCCAGTACTTC. This translates into CASSLAGDARETQYF.

This sequence joins TRBV4-1 and TRBJ2-7; D may be TRBD2 (6 bases). The CDR3 sequence is 15 residues long. CDR1 is MGHRA and CDR2 is YSYEKL in the germline V gene. Trimming pared 1 base from V and 6 bases from J, leaving 16 bases between. In DNA form, the CDR3 reads TGCGCCAGCAGCCAAGTCCATAGCGGCCTGGGCGAGCAGTACTTC. Amino acid sequence: CASSQVHSGLGEQYF.

The V gene is TRBV6-5, the J gene TRBJ1-3; TRBD1 aligns across 10 bases. The germline gives CDR1 MNHEY, CDR2 SVGAGI. This CDR3 is built from 14 residues. The junction had 5 bases not matched to a gene; V was cut back by 6 bases and J by 6 bases. The chain's CDR3 is CASRSGTGVNTIYF. The DNA of the CDR3 is TGTGCCAGCAGGTCCGGGACAGGGGTAAACACCATATATTTT.

This clone has just a few counts. The rearrangement uses TRBV4-3 and TRBJ2-1; TRBD2 is a possible D gene (5 bases). From germline, CDR1 is LGHNA and CDR2 YSLEER. The CDR3 sequence is 14 residues long. The germline V and J ends were trimmed by 0 bases and 7 bases, with 10 bases remaining between them. Here the CDR3 reads CASSQDRTGNEQFF. As DNA, the CDR3 is TGCGCCAGCAGCCAAGATCGTACGGGGAATGAGCAGTTCTTC.

J is TRBJ2-6 and V is TRBV29-1; D is unresolved. The CDR3 covers 14 residues. The germline V gene has CDR1 SQVTM and CDR2 ANQGSEA. V was trimmed by 4 bases and J by 0 bases, leaving 7 bases between them. The CDR3 here is CSVVGVSGANVLTF. The CDR3 region has the DNA TGCAGCGTTGTGGGTGTCTCTGGGGCCAACGTCCTGACTTTC.

The chain employs TRBV4-2 and TRBJ2-7, with D tentatively TRBD2 (5 bases). Trimming pared 4 bases from V and 2 bases from J, leaving 18 bases between. This CDR3 is built from 16 residues. The V gene's germline CDR1 is LGHNA and CDR2 YNFKEQ. CDR3 in DNA: TGTGCCAGCAGCCCGCTTGGGGTAGACGGGACCTACGAGCAGTACTTC. Translating it yields CASSPLGVDGTYEQYF.

V is TRBV27 and J is TRBJ1-4, with 10 bases that match TRBD1. The germline CDR1 and CDR2 sequences are MNHEY and SMNVEV (reference sequence). V lost 5 bases to trimming and J lost 7 bases; unmatched junction nucleotides: 4. This CDR3 is built from 14 residues. The CDR3: CASSMGQGLEKLFF. CDR3 in DNA: TGTGCCAGCAGTATGGGACAGGGGCTTGAAAAACTGTTTTTT.

V usage is TRBV7-9 and J usage is TRBJ2-3; maybe TRBD2 (5 bases). Per germline, CDR1 SEHNR and CDR2 FQNEAQ (reference sequence). This CDR3 has 14 residues. Trimming took off 3 bases at V and 8 bases at J, with 15 bases between the two ends. The CDR3 DNA sequence: TGTGCCAGCAGCTTGGGTTACGGGGAAAGTACGCAGTATTTT. This encodes CASSLGYGESTQYF. Supplemented by reference TRBV7-9 and TRBJ2-3, the full variable domain reads DTGVSQNPRHKITKRGQNVTFRCDPISEHNRLYWYRQTLGQGPEFLTYFQNEAQLEKSRLLSDRFSAERPKGSFSTLEIQRTEQGDSAMYLCASSLGYGESTQYFGPGTRLTVL.

This clone was seen more than once but under ten times. The CDR3 is CASSPLVKAGGSSLGEQYF. CDR3 in DNA: TGTGCCAGCAGCCCGCTCGTTAAAGCGGGAGGGTCCTCACTAGGGGAGCAGTACTTC. V is TRBV14 and J is TRBJ2-7; TRBD2 agrees at 10 bases. Losses at the gene ends were 4 bases for V and 7 bases for J; bases not matched to a gene: 22. CDR3 length: 19 residues. The germline V gene has CDR1 SGHDN and CDR2 FVKESK.

This clone is labeled medium-sized. The chain carries TRBV29-1 and TRBJ1-3; no reliable D call. This CDR3 comprises 13 residues. Germline V gives CDR1 SQVTM, CDR2 ANQGSEA. Trimming took 1 base from V and 0 from J, leaving 4 bases between them. In nucleotides, the CDR3 is TGCAGCGTTGAAGGCATCTCTGGAAACACCATATATTTT. Its protein product is CSVEGISGNTIYF.

This clone was found a few times. The chain couples TRBV6-5 to TRBJ1-1, with unresolved D. This CDR3 spans 13 amino acids. Per the germline V gene, CDR1 is MNHEY and CDR2 is SVGAGI. The V end lost 4 bases, the J end lost 0 bases, and 6 bases lay between the germline ends. CDR3 bases: TGTGCCAGCAGTTTCACAGTGAACACTGAAGCTTTCTTT. Amino acids: CASSFTVNTEAFF.

The gene calls are TRBV7-3 and TRBJ2-5; 14 bases match TRBD2. Germline CDR1 reads SGHTA; CDR2 reads FQGTGA. The CDR3 loop spans 15 amino acids. Trimming removed 5 bases from V and 4 bases from J; junction bases left unmatched: 3. The CDR3 DNA sequence: TGTGCCAGCAGCCTGGGGACTAGCGGGGGAGAGACCCAGTACTTC. Protein product: CASSLGTSGGETQYF.